This TCR beta chain was sequenced in a study of blood T cells in healthy people across ages. Whole-study context: Template switching picked up about one barcoded beta molecule for each two T cells.

Study-level findings and limits: Versus aged donors, long-lived donors had higher diversity and more naive CD4+ cells. There was a strong correlation between TCR beta diversity and naive T cell percentage.

This clonotype was picked up a small number of times. Its antigen remains unknown. Next came a second PCR, run for roughly 6 to 11 cycles, which used a sample-barcoded 5' primer along with a J-beta primer mix. TCRdb re-called the 5' RACE reads through MiXCR, storing one row per CDR3 protein. Of about 730,000 distinct CDR3 sequences in the sample, more than 40% were seen once. RNA extraction gave at least 5 micrograms of total RNA per sample. The receptor was derived from an older woman in good health. Material for sequencing was blood.

The DNA of the CDR3 is TGTGCCAGCAGCTTCGGACCCGTGGGGGAGCAGTTCTTC. This translates into CASSFGPVGEQFF. The V call is TRBV7-3, the J call TRBJ2-1; no reliable D call. Germline V gene sequence: CDR1 SGHTA, CDR2 FQGTGA. Trimming stripped 3 bases from V and 10 bases from J, with 13 bases between. This CDR3 is 13 amino acids long. The whole variable domain, remainder taken from reference TRBV7-3 and TRBJ2-1, is GAGVSQTPSNKVTEKGKYVELRCDPISGHTALYWYRQSLGQGPEFLIYFQGTGAADDSGLPNDRFFAVRPEGSVSTLKIQRTERGDSAVYLCASSFGPVGEQFFGPGTRLTVL.